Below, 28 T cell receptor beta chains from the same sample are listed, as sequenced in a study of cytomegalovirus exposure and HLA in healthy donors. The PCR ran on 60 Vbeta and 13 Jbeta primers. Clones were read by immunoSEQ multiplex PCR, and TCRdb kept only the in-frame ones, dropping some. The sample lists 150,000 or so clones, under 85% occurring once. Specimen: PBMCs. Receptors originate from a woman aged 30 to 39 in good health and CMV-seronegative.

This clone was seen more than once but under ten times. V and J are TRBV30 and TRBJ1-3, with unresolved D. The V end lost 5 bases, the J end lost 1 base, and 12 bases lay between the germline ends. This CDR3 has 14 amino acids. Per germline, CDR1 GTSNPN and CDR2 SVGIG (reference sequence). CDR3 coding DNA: TGTGCCTGGTTCTCCTGGAGATCTGGAAACACCATATATTTT. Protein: CAWFSWRSGNTIYF.

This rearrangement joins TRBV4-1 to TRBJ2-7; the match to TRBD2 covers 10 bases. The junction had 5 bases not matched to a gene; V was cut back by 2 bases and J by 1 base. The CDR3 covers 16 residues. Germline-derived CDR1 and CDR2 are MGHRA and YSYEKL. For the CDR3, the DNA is TGCGCCAGCAGCCAATTGCTAGCGGGGGATTCCTACGAGCAGTACTTC. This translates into CASSQLLAGDSYEQYF.

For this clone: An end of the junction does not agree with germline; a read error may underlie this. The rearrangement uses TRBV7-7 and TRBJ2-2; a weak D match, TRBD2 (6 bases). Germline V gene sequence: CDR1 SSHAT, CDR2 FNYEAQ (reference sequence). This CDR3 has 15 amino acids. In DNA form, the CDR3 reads TGTGCTAGCAGCTCGACACGGACGGGGGCCGGGGAGCTGTTTTTT. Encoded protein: CASSSTRTGAGELFF.

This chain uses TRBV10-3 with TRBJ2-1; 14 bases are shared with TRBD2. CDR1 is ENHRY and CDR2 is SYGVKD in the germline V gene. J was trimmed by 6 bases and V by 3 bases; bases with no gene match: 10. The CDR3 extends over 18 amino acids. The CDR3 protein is CAISESGTSGSFVNEQFF. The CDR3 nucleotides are TGTGCCATCAGTGAATCCGGGACTAGCGGGAGTTTCGTCAATGAGCAGTTCTTC.

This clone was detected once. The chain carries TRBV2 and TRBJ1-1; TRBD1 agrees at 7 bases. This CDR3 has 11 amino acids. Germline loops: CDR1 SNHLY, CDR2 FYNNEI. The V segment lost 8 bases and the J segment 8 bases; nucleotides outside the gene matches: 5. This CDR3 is CASGGQEEAFF. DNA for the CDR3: TGTGCCAGCGGTGGACAGGAGGAAGCTTTCTTT.

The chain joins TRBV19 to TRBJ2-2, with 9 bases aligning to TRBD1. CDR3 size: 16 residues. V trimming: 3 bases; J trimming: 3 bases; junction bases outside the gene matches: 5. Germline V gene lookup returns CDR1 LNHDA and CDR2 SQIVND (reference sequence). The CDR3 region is CASSIPRQGDTGELFF. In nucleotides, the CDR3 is TGTGCCAGTAGTATCCCCAGACAGGGGGACACCGGGGAGCTGTTTTTT.

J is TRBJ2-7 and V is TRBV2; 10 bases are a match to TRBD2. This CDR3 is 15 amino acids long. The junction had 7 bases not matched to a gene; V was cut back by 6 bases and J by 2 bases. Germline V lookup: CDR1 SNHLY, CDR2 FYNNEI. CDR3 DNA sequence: TGTGCCAGCAGAGAGTTAGCGGGAGGTACCTACGAGCAGTACTTC. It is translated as CASRELAGGTYEQYF.

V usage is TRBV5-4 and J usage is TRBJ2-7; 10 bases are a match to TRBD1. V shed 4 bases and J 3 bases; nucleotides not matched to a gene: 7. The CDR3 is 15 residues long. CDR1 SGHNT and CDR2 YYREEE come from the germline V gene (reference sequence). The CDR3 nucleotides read TGTGCCAGCAGCAGCCGGGACAGGGGCTTCTACGAGCAGTACTTC. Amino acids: CASSSRDRGFYEQYF.

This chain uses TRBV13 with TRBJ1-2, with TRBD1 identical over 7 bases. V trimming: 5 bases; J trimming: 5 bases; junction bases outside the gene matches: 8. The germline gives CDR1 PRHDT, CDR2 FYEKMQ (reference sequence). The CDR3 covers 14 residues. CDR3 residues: CASSRRQGDYGYTF. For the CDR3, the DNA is TGTGCCAGCAGCCGTAGACAGGGCGATTATGGCTACACCTTC.

The CDR3 DNA reads as TGTGCCAGCAGCTCGACAGGGGGCTCTGGAAACACCATATATTTT. It yields the protein CASSSTGGSGNTIYF. This rearrangement joins TRBV7-2 to TRBJ1-3, with 9 bases that match TRBD1. Germline V gene sequence: CDR1 SGHTA, CDR2 FQGNSA. V lost 4 bases, J lost 0 bases, and 1 base stayed unmatched. The CDR3 is made up of 15 amino acids.

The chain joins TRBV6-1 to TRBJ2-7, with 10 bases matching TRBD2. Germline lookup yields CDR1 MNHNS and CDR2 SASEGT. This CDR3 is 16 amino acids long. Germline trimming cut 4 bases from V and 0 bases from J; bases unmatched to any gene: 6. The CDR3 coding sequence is TGTGCCAGCAGTGGACCTCTAGCGGGAGCCTCCTACGAGCAGTACTTC. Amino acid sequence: CASSGPLAGASYEQYF.

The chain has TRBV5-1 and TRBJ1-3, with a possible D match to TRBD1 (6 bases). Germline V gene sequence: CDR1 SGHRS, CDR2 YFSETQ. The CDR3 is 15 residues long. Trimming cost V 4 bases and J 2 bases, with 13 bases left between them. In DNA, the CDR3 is TGCGCCAGCAGCGAGGGTTCAGGGGCTGGAAACACCATATATTTT. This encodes CASSEGSGAGNTIYF.

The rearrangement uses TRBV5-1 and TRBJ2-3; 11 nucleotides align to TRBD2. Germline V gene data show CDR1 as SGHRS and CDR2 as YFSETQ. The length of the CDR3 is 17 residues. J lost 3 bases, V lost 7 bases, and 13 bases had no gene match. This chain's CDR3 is CASRTLLAGESTDTQYF. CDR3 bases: TGCGCCAGCCGGACCTTACTAGCGGGAGAGTCGACAGATACGCAGTATTTT. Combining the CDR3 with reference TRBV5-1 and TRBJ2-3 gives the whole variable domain KAGVTQTPRYLIKTRGQQVTLSCSPISGHRSVSWYQQTPGQGLQFLFEYFSETQRNKGNFPGRFSGRQFSNSRSEMNVSTLELGDSALYLCASRTLLAGESTDTQYFGPGTRLTVL.

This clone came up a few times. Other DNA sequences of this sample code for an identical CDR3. The CDR3 here is CASSPQGEKLFF. The CDR3 nucleotides read TGTGCCAGCAGCCCGCAGGGTGAAAAACTGTTTTTT. V and J are TRBV7-2 and TRBJ1-4, with D possibly TRBD1 on 5 matching bases. Germline V gene lookup returns CDR1 SGHTA and CDR2 FQGNSA. CDR3 length: 12 amino acids. The ends were cut back, 5 bases at V and 7 bases at J, with 8 bases in the middle.

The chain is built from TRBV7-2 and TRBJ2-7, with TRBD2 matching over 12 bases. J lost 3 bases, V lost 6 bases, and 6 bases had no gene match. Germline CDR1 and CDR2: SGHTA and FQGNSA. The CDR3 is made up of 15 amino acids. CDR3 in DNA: TGTGCCAGCAGATCAGGACTAGCGGGAAACTACGAGCAGTACTTC. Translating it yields CASRSGLAGNYEQYF.

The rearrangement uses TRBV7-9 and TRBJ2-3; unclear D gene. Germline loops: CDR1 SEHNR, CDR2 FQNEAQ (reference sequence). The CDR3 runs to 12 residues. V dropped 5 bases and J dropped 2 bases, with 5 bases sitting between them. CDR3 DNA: TGTGCCAGCAGCACTCACACAGATACGCAGTATTTT. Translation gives CASSTHTDTQYF. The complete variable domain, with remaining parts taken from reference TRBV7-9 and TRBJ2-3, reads DTGVSQNPRHKITKRGQNVTFRCDPISEHNRLYWYRQTLGQGPEFLTYFQNEAQLEKSRLLSDRFSAERPKGSFSTLEIQRTEQGDSAMYLCASSTHTDTQYFGPGTRLTVL.

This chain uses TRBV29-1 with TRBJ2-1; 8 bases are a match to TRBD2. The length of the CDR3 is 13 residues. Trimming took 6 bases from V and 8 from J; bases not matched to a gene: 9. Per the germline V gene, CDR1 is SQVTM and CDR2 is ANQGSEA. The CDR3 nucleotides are TGCAGCGTCAAGGGTAGCGGGATCGATGAGCAGTTCTTC. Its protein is CSVKGSGIDEQFF.

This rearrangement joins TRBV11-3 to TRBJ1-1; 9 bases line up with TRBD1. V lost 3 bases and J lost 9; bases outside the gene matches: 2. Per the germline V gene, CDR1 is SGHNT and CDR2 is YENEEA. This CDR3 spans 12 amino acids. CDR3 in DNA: TGTGCCAGCAGCTTCGGACAGGGGAAAGCTTTCTTT. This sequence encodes CASSFGQGKAFF. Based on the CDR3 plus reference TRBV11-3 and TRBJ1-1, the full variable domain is EAGVVQSPRYKIIEKKQPVAFWCNPISGHNTLYWYLQNLGQGPELLIRYENEEAVDDSQLPKDRFSAERLKGVDSTLKIQPAELGDSAVYLCASSFGQGKAFFGQGTRLTVV.

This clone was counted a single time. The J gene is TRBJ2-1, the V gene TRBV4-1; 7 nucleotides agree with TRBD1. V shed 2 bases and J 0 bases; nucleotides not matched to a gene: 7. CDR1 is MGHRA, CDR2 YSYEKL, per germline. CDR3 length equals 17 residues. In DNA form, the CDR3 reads TGCGCCAGCAGCCAACATGTTAGGGACAGCTCCTACAATGAGCAGTTCTTC. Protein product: CASSQHVRDSSYNEQFF.

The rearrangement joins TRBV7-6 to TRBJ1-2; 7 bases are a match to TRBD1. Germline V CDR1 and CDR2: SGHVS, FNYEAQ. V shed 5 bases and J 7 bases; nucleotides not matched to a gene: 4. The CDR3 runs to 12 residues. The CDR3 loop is CASSPDRVGYTF. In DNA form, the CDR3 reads TGTGCCAGCAGCCCCGACAGGGTTGGCTACACCTTC. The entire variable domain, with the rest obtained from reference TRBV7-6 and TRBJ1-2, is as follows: GAGVSQSPRYKVTKRGQDVALRCDPISGHVSLYWYRQALGQGPEFLTYFNYEAQQDKSGLPNDRFSAERPEGSISTLTIQRTEQRDSAMYRCASSPDRVGYTFGSGTRLTVV.

CDR3 sequence (DNA): TGCGCCAGCAGCCAAGAAATCACAGGGGGACCCTACGAGCAGTACTTC. Translating gives CASSQEITGGPYEQYF. The chain recombines TRBV4-1 with TRBJ2-7, with TRBD1 matching 8 bases. Germline CDR1 reads MGHRA; CDR2 reads YSYEKL. The junction had 6 bases not matched to a gene; V was cut back by 0 bases and J by 2 bases. This CDR3 spans 16 amino acids.

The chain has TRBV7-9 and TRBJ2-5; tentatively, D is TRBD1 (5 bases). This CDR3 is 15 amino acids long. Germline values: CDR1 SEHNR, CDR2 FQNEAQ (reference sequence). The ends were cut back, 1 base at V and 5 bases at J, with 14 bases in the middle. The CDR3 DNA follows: TGTGCCAGCAGCTTAGGAGGACACGCCGGGGAGACCCAGTACTTC. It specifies CASSLGGHAGETQYF.

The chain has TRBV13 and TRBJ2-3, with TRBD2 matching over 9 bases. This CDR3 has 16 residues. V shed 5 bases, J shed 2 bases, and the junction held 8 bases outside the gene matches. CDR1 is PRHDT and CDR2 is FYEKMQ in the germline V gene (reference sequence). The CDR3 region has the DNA TGTGCCAGCAGCGCCGCTAGCGGGGCCGTCACAGATACGCAGTATTTT. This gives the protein CASSAASGAVTDTQYF.

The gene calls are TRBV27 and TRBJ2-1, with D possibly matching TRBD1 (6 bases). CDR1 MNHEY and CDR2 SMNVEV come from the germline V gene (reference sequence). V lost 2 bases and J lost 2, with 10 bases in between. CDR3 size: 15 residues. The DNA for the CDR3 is TGTGCCAGCAGTTTAGGGGGACATCCCTACAATGAGCAGTTCTTC. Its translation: CASSLGGHPYNEQFF.

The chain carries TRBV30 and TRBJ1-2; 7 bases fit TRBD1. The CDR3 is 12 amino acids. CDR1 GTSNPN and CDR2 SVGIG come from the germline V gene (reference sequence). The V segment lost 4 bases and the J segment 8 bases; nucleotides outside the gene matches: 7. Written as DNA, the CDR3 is TGTGCCTGGACCACAGGGGCGGGAGGCTACACCTTC. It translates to CAWTTGAGGYTF.

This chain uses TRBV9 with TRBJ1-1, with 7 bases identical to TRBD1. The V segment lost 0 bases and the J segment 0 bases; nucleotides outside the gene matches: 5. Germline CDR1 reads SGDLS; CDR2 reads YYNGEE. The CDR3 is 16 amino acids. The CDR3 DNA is TGTGCCAGCAGCGTAGGAGGGGGCCTGATGAACACTGAAGCTTTCTTT. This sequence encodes CASSVGGGLMNTEAFF.

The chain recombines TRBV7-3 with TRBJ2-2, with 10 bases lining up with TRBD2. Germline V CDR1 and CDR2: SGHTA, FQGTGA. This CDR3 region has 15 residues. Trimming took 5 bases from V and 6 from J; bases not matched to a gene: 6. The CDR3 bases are TGTGCCAGCAGCACTCTAGCGGGAGACGCCGGGGAGCTGTTTTTT. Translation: CASSTLAGDAGELFF.

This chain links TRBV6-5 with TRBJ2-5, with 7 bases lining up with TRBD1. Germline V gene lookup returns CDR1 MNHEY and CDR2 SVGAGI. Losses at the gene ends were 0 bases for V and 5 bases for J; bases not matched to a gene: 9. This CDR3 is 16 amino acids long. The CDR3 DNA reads TGTGCCAGCAGTTACTCGCTGACAGGGAGAGTGGAGACCCAGTACTTC. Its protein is CASSYSLTGRVETQYF.